One and the same sample provided the 25 T cell receptor beta chains below, sequenced in a study of blood T cell repertoires in COVID-19. TCRdb keeps only in-frame clones here, not all; method: immunoSEQ multiplex PCR. The table has 150,000 to 200,000 clones, around 81% seen once; the top ten hold roughly 11%. Sequencing input: peripheral blood. The source of these receptors is a man between 60 and 75 years old with active or convalescent COVID-19.

CDR3 in DNA: TGTGCCAGCAGCCCGGGACAGGGAGGAGAGCAGTTCTTC. The encoded protein is CASSPGQGGEQFF. The genes are TRBV6-4 and TRBJ2-1, with TRBD1 matching 9 bases. CDR3 length: 13 amino acids. V trimming: 6 bases; J trimming: 10 bases; junction bases outside the gene matches: 7. Germline CDR1 is MRHNA and CDR2 is SNTAGT.

This chain links TRBV3-1 (or the pseudogene TRBV3-2) with TRBJ2-5; 10 bases are a match to TRBD2. Germline values: CDR1 LGHDT, CDR2 YNNKEL (reference sequence). This CDR3 is 19 amino acids long. The V gene end was trimmed by 1 base and the J gene end by 5 bases; junction bases not matched to a gene: 16. The CDR3 coding sequence is TGTGCCAGCAGCCAAGCGCGACCCTCAGCGGGGGGGCAGGGGGAGACCCAGTACTTC. Translated, it gives CASSQARPSAGGQGETQYF.

The chain is built from TRBV3-1 (or the pseudogene TRBV3-2) and TRBJ2-7; D remains ambiguous. This CDR3 is built from 13 residues. Trimming left V 1 base short and J 6 bases short, with 10 bases between. The germline gives CDR1 LGHDT, CDR2 YNNKEL (reference sequence). This chain's CDR3 is CASSQAAGVEQYF. CDR3 coding DNA: TGTGCCAGCAGCCAAGCGGCAGGCGTCGAGCAGTACTTC.

This sequence joins TRBV3-1 (or the pseudogene TRBV3-2) and TRBJ2-3; TRBD1 might be the D (6 bases). Germline-derived CDR1 and CDR2 are LGHDT and YNNKEL (reference sequence). The CDR3 is 13 amino acids. V was cut by 4 bases and J by 14 bases, with 19 bases left in between. CDR3 amino acids: CASSPGATVQWYF. In nucleotides, the CDR3 is TGTGCCAGCAGCCCAGGGGCTACCGTGCAGTGGTATTTT.

This clone appeared a single time. V is TRBV7-8 and J is TRBJ2-7; 11 bases align to TRBD2. Germline V gene lookup returns CDR1 SGHVS and CDR2 FQNEAQ. Germline trimming cut 2 bases from V and 0 bases from J; bases unmatched to any gene: 15. CDR3 length equals 20 residues. The CDR3: CASSLLTASGGLGLSYEQYF. The CDR3 DNA sequence: TGTGCCAGCAGCTTACTTACCGCTAGCGGGGGGTTAGGGCTCTCCTACGAGCAGTACTTC.

J is TRBJ2-1 and V is TRBV5-1; 7 positions match TRBD2. Germline V lookup: CDR1 SGHRS, CDR2 YFSETQ. The CDR3 has 15 amino acids. V lost 4 bases to trimming and J lost 7 bases; unmatched junction nucleotides: 11. The CDR3 bases are TGCGCCAGCAGCGCGGGAGCGACTAGTACGAATGAGCAGTTCTTC. This codes for CASSAGATSTNEQFF.

The chain links TRBV2 to TRBJ1-6; maybe TRBD1 (6 bases). The length of the CDR3 is 15 residues. The V gene's germline CDR1 is SNHLY and CDR2 FYNNEI. The V and J ends lost 7 bases and 9 bases respectively, with 19 bases between them. The CDR3 DNA follows: TGTGCCAGCAACCCGACGGCAGGGGTTGGTTCACCCCTCCACTTT. Translating gives CASNPTAGVGSPLHF.

This rearrangement joins TRBV6-5 to TRBJ1-2; 7 positions agree with TRBD1. Germline trimming cut 8 bases from V and 4 bases from J; bases unmatched to any gene: 10. CDR3 size: 14 residues. Germline V gene data show CDR1 as MNHEY and CDR2 as SVGAGI. CDR3 sequence (DNA): TGTGCCAGCTGGGAGACAGGGCTTACCTATGGCTACACCTTC. This translates into CASWETGLTYGYTF.

The genes are TRBV20-1 and TRBJ2-7, with D perhaps assigned TRBD1 or TRBD2 (6 bases each). The ends were cut back, 3 bases at V and 6 bases at J, with 21 bases in the middle. The CDR3 length is 15 residues. In germline, CDR1 is DFQATT, CDR2 SNEGSKA (reference sequence). The CDR3 DNA reads TGCAGTGCTAGTGGGGGCCGGAGGGGCCAGTCCGAGCAGTACTTC. Residues: CSASGGRRGQSEQYF.

The chain uses TRBV28 and TRBJ1-2; D is uncertain. The CDR3 contains 15 residues. V lost 5 bases and J lost 4, with 17 bases in between. Germline values: CDR1 MDHEN, CDR2 SYDVKM. CDR3 coding DNA: TGTGCCAGCAGTCCGACCCGGGGAGGGCTCTATGGCTACACCTTC. Amino acids: CASSPTRGGLYGYTF.

The V gene is TRBV6-5, the J gene TRBJ1-2; perhaps TRBD1 as D (6 bases). The germline V gene encodes CDR1 MNHEY and CDR2 SVGAGI. The V and J ends lost 4 bases and 0 bases respectively, with 6 bases between them. The CDR3 extends over 13 amino acids. The CDR3 DNA is TGTGCCAGCAGTTGGACAGCTAACTATGGCTACACCTTC. It is translated as CASSWTANYGYTF.

The chain employs TRBV9 and TRBJ1-2; TRBD1 matches 12 bases. V lost 4 bases, J lost 8 bases, and 12 bases stayed unmatched. Germline V gene data show CDR1 as SGDLS and CDR2 as YYNGEE. The CDR3 contains 16 residues. The DNA for the CDR3 is TGTGCCAGCAGCCTTACCCCGGGACAGGGGGCTAAAGGCTACACCTTC. Residues: CASSLTPGQGAKGYTF.

The chain links TRBV5-1 to TRBJ1-3; D is perhaps TRBD1 (5 bases). This CDR3 is built from 14 residues. The V gene lost 2 bases and the J gene lost 0 bases, with 6 bases spanning the gap. Germline V lookup: CDR1 SGHRS, CDR2 YFSETQ. CDR3 residues: CASSLQDSGNTIYF. CDR3 coding DNA: TGCGCCAGCAGCTTACAGGACTCTGGAAACACCATATATTTT.

The chain links TRBV6-5 to TRBJ2-3; D gene ambiguous. From germline, CDR1 is MNHEY and CDR2 SVGAGI. Trimming took off 6 bases at V and 2 bases at J, with 6 bases between the two ends. The CDR3 has 12 residues. The DNA for the CDR3 is TGTGCCAGCAGCCCGTTCACAGATACGCAGTATTTT. It yields the protein CASSPFTDTQYF.

The chain has TRBV11-2 and TRBJ2-1; 10 bases match TRBD2. V lost 7 bases and J lost 4; bases outside the gene matches: 4. Germline V gives CDR1 SGHAT, CDR2 FQNNGV. CDR3 length: 14 amino acids. Here the CDR3 reads CASNWGLAYNEQFF. The CDR3 nucleotides read TGTGCCAGCAACTGGGGACTAGCGTACAATGAGCAGTTCTTC.

DNA for the CDR3: TGTGCCAGCAGCTCGACTAGCGGGAGGGCACCAGATACGCAGTATTTT. It yields the protein CASSSTSGRAPDTQYF. This rearrangement joins TRBV3-1 (or the pseudogene TRBV3-2) to TRBJ2-3, with TRBD2 matching 14 bases. The CDR3 loop spans 16 amino acids. V shed 5 bases and J 4 bases; nucleotides not matched to a gene: 5. Per germline, CDR1 LGHDT and CDR2 YNNKEL (reference sequence).

About this clone itself: A much larger clone lies a single base off, so this may be a read error. The chain employs TRBV19 and TRBJ2-1, with 8 bases matching TRBD2. After removal of 3 bases from V and 12 bases from J, the junction contained 13 bases not matched to a gene. The CDR3 runs 15 residues. Germline V gives CDR1 LNHDA, CDR2 SQIVND (reference sequence). CDR3 in DNA: TGTGCCAGTAGTATCGCGGGAGGAGCGAAGGATGGGCAGTTCTTC. Translated: CASSIAGGAKDGQFF.

The V gene is TRBV11-2, the J gene TRBJ1-6, with D possibly matching TRBD1 (6 bases). Germline-derived CDR1 and CDR2 are SGHAT and FQNNGV. Trimming took off 6 bases at V and 0 bases at J, with 15 bases between the two ends. The CDR3 consists of 17 residues. The CDR3 sequence is CASSSRGAFSYNSPLHF. DNA of the CDR3: TGTGCCAGCAGTAGTCGGGGGGCATTCTCCTATAATTCACCCCTCCACTTT.

In its sample, this clone was seen a few times. The rearrangement joins TRBV10-3 to TRBJ1-1, with D maybe TRBD1 (5 bases). Germline V CDR1 and CDR2: ENHRY, SYGVKD. This CDR3 comprises 15 residues. Trimming removed 0 bases at V and 11 bases at J, with 19 bases between. CDR3 region: CAISESGGAGGGAFF. The CDR3 nucleotides read TGTGCCATCAGTGAGTCGGGTGGCGCCGGGGGAGGGGCTTTCTTT.

In its sample, this clone was seen a few times. CDR3 sequence (DNA): TGTGCCAGCAGCCAAGTTATCGGGACAGGGAGCAATTCACCCCTCCACTTT. It yields the protein CASSQVIGTGSNSPLHF. The chain employs TRBV3-1 (or the pseudogene TRBV3-2) and TRBJ1-6; TRBD1 aligns across 9 bases. The V gene end was trimmed by 1 base and the J gene end by 7 bases; junction bases not matched to a gene: 8. This CDR3 contains 17 residues. From germline, CDR1 is LGHDT and CDR2 YNNKEL (reference sequence).

This rearrangement joins TRBV6-5 to TRBJ2-7; a possible D gene is TRBD1 (7 bases). CDR1 is MNHEY and CDR2 is SVGAGI in the germline V gene. Trimming stripped 7 bases from V and 0 bases from J, with 13 bases between. CDR3 length: 14 residues. In DNA form, the CDR3 reads TGTGCCAGCATATGGAGGGGGCACTCCTACGAGCAGTACTTC. It translates to CASIWRGHSYEQYF.

The sample holds a few counts of this clone. V gene TRBV20-1 combines with J gene TRBJ2-7, with 10 positions matching TRBD2. This CDR3 is built from 14 residues. CDR1 DFQATT and CDR2 SNEGSKA come from the germline V gene (reference sequence). Trimming at V came to 3 bases and at J to 3 bases, leaving 5 bases not matched to a gene. CDR3 protein: CSASRPSGSYEQYF. The CDR3 nucleotides are TGCAGTGCTAGTAGGCCTAGCGGGAGCTACGAGCAGTACTTC.

The chain has TRBV9 and TRBJ2-3, with 9 bases lining up with TRBD2. Germline CDR1 SGDLS, CDR2 YYNGEE. The CDR3 is 16 residues long. V trimming: 0 bases; J trimming: 2 bases; junction bases outside the gene matches: 4. CDR3 DNA sequence: TGTGCCAGCAGCGTAGATAGCGGGAGAGTCACAGATACGCAGTATTTT. This translates into CASSVDSGRVTDTQYF.

The V and J genes are TRBV2 and TRBJ2-3, with 9 bases matching TRBD1. The V segment lost 5 bases and the J segment 1 base; nucleotides outside the gene matches: 1. Germline V gene sequence: CDR1 SNHLY, CDR2 FYNNEI. The CDR3 extends over 14 amino acids. CDR3 in amino acids: CASSWTGGTDTQYF. The DNA for the CDR3 is TGTGCCAGCAGTTGGACAGGGGGCACAGATACGCAGTATTTT. Combining the CDR3 with reference TRBV2 and TRBJ2-3 gives the whole variable domain EPEVTQTPSHQVTQMGQEVILRCVPISNHLYFYWYRQILGQKVEFLVSFYNNEISEKSEIFDDQFSVERPDGSNFTLKIRSTKLEDSAMYFCASSWTGGTDTQYFGPGTRLTVL.

The V call is TRBV25-1, the J call TRBJ1-2, with 7 bases fitting TRBD1. CDR3 length equals 13 residues. The germline V gene encodes CDR1 MGHDK and CDR2 SYGVNS. V dropped 1 base and J dropped 4; count of bases not matched to a gene: 0. The CDR3 DNA is TGTGCCAGCAGTGAATCAGGGGGCTATGGCTACACCTTC. Translation gives CASSESGGYGYTF.